The rows below give T cell receptor beta chains drawn from one sample of a study of blood T cell repertoires in COVID-19. The data were produced by immunoSEQ multiplex PCR, yet TCRdb's version contains in-frame clones alone and is incomplete. The sample contains about 300,000 clones, more than 75% of which appear only once. The sequenced sample was PBMCs or T cells enriched from blood (not recorded which). The origin of the receptors is a man aged 25-45 years who had recovered from COVID-19. Each CDR3 is given with its conserved first and last residue. A D gene is named only where the DNA matches it firmly. Size values are once, few and many counts, or a class for expanded clones, and some rows have none.

V,D,size,J,CDR3,DNA
TRBV10-2,.,.,TRBJ1-5,CASGGGWYPSNDQHF,TGCGCCAGCGGGGGGGGTTGGTATCCGTCAAATGACCAGCATTTT
TRBV9,TRBD1,.,TRBJ2-1,CASSVVSGQGYNEQFF,TGTGCCAGCAGCGTAGTTTCTGGACAGGGATACAATGAGCAGTTCTTC
TRBV18,.,.,TRBJ1-1,CASSPTLEVLNTEAFF,TGTGCCAGCTCACCAACATTAGAGGTGCTGAACACTGAAGCTTTCTTT
TRBV5-1,TRBD1,.,TRBJ1-1,CASSTLTGFTEAFF,TGCGCCAGCAGCACCCTGACAGGGTTCACTGAAGCTTTCTTT
TRBV30,.,.,TRBJ1-1,CAWSMGAKDTEAFF,TGTGCCTGGAGTATGGGGGCCAAAGACACTGAAGCTTTCTTT
TRBV15,TRBD1,.,TRBJ2-7,CATSRSGQGSYEQYF,TGTGCCACCAGCAGATCAGGACAGGGTAGCTACGAGCAGTACTTC
TRBV5-4,.,.,TRBJ2-3,CASSFIAGPPLDTQYF,TGTGCCAGCAGCTTTATCGCGGGACCACCCCTAGATACGCAGTATTTT
TRBV6-5,.,few,TRBJ1-5,CASSYLGGPQHF,TGTGCCAGCAGTTATTTAGGGGGTCCCCAGCATTTT
TRBV10-2,TRBD1,few,TRBJ1-5,CASSEFRQGSQPQHF,TGCGCCAGCAGTGAGTTTAGACAGGGCTCTCAGCCCCAGCATTTT
TRBV7-9,TRBD2,.,TRBJ2-3,CASTLEAAGGLLTDTQYF,TGTGCCAGCACCCTAGAGGCAGCGGGGGGCCTACTCACAGATACGCAGTATTTT
TRBV18,.,once,TRBJ1-2,CASSILQGSTGYGYTF,TGTGCCAGCTCAATTTTGCAGGGGTCGACAGGCTATGGCTACACCTTC
TRBV6-5,.,.,TRBJ2-1,CASSYPGTSGNEQFF,TGTGCCAGCAGTTACCCTGGGACTTCAGGCAATGAGCAGTTCTTC
TRBV2,TRBD1,.,TRBJ1-5,CASSKEGAAGQPQHF,TGTGCCAGCAGTAAGGAGGGGGCAGCGGGTCAGCCCCAGCATTTT
TRBV4-1,.,.,TRBJ2-7,CASSQGSRVGYEQYF,TGCGCCAGCAGCCAAGGGTCCAGGGTTGGCTACGAGCAGTACTTC
TRBV6-5,.,.,TRBJ1-2,CASSYSSDYGYTF,TGTGCCAGCAGTTACTCGTCAGACTATGGCTACACCTTC
TRBV6-5,TRBD1,once,TRBJ2-3,CASRTTGRTDTQYF,TGTGCCAGCCGGACGACAGGGCGCACAGATACGCAGTATTTT
TRBV10-1,.,.,TRBJ1-5,CASTGEGGEDQPQHF,TGCGCCAGCACCGGGGAAGGGGGGGAGGATCAGCCCCAGCATTTT
TRBV6-5,TRBD2,.,TRBJ2-3,CASSPLAGGTDTQYF,TGTGCCAGCAGTCCACTAGCGGGGGGCACAGATACGCAGTATTTT
TRBV28,TRBD2,.,TRBJ2-3,CASIGLHTGLAGVISTDTQYF,TGTGCCAGCATAGGACTCCACACGGGACTAGCGGGAGTTATCAGCACAGATACGCAGTATTTT
TRBV2,.,.,TRBJ1-5,CASSPNLGGRGDQPQHF,TGTGCCAGCAGCCCAAATCTCGGGGGGCGCGGGGATCAGCCCCAGCATTTT
TRBV7-9,TRBD1,.,TRBJ2-7,CASSLGTVGYEQYF,TGTGCCAGCAGCTTGGGGACAGTCGGCTACGAGCAGTACTTC
TRBV27,.,.,TRBJ2-7,CASSLQRALSYEQYF,TGTGCCAGCAGTTTACAGCGGGCTCTCTCCTACGAGCAGTACTTC
TRBV11-2,.,.,TRBJ2-1,CASSLDPDSSYNEQFF,TGTGCCAGCAGCTTAGACCCGGACAGCTCCTACAATGAGCAGTTCTTC
TRBV20-1,.,.,TRBJ2-7,CSASKISSRSSYEQYF,TGCAGTGCTAGTAAGATCTCTAGCCGGAGCTCCTACGAGCAGTACTTC
TRBV5-1,.,.,TRBJ2-7,CASSLSPGQGTYEQYF,TGCGCCAGCAGCTTGTCCCCCGGGCAGGGGACCTACGAGCAGTACTTC
TRBV2,TRBD1,few,TRBJ2-6,CASSSGTDLSGANVLTF,TGTGCCAGCAGTTCCGGGACAGATCTCTCTGGGGCCAACGTCCTGACTTTC
TRBV24-1,TRBD1,.,TRBJ1-1,CATSFDREPLEAFF,TGTGCCACCAGTTTTGACAGGGAACCCCTTGAAGCTTTCTTT
TRBV5-1,.,.,TRBJ1-1,CASSFGGINTEAFF,TGCGCCAGCAGCTTCGGCGGTATCAACACTGAAGCTTTCTTT
TRBV5-1,TRBD1,once,TRBJ2-1,CASSPPGTGNNEQFF,TGCGCCAGCAGCCCGCCCGGGACAGGGAACAATGAGCAGTTCTTC
TRBV5-6,TRBD2,few,TRBJ2-7,CASSTPSGRAGEQYF,TGTGCCAGCAGCACTCCTAGCGGGAGGGCGGGGGAGCAGTACTTC
TRBV3-1/TRBV3-2,TRBD2,.,TRBJ2-7,CASSQTLAGGRSYEQYF,TGTGCCAGCAGCCAGACACTAGCGGGGGGTCGCTCCTACGAGCAGTACTTC
TRBV28,TRBD1,once,TRBJ1-6,CASRPTGIYNSPLHF,TGTGCCAGCAGGCCGACAGGGATCTATAATTCACCCCTCCACTTT
TRBV11-3,TRBD1,.,TRBJ1-1,CASSPHRGVGSVEAFF,TGTGCCAGCAGCCCTCACAGGGGAGTTGGTTCGGTCGAGGCTTTCTTT
TRBV18,TRBD2,.,TRBJ2-7,CASSWGGRESEQYF,TGTGCCAGCTCGTGGGGAGGGCGGGAGAGCGAGCAGTACTTC
TRBV7-2,TRBD1,.,TRBJ1-3,CASSLAQGAGGNTIYF,TGTGCCAGCAGCTTAGCGCAGGGGGCGGGTGGAAACACCATATATTTT
TRBV7-2,.,.,TRBJ1-3,CASSSGQGNTIYF,TGTGCCAGCAGCTCCGGACAGGGAAACACCATATATTTT
TRBV27,TRBD1,.,TRBJ1-5,CASSSDRGRNSNQPQHF,TGTGCCAGCAGTTCGGACAGGGGAAGGAATAGCAATCAGCCCCAGCATTTT
TRBV6-5,TRBD1,few,TRBJ1-2,CASSLSGAGGYGYTF,TGTGCCAGCTCCCTATCCGGGGCAGGGGGTTATGGCTACACCTTC
TRBV24-1,.,.,TRBJ2-1,CATSDLRGGRNNEQFF,TGTGCCACCAGTGATTTACGGGGTGGCAGGAACAATGAGCAGTTCTTC
TRBV10-1,TRBD1,.,TRBJ2-3,CATATGQITDTQYF,TGCGCCACTGCTACGGGACAGATCACAGATACGCAGTATTTT
TRBV7-9,.,.,TRBJ1-1,CASSPPGGQLNTEAFF,TGTGCCAGCAGCCCCCCGGGGGGCCAACTGAACACTGAAGCTTTCTTT
TRBV28,.,.,TRBJ1-2,CASSLASGLTYGYTF,TGTGCCAGCAGCTTAGCCTCGGGACTGACCTATGGCTACACCTTC
TRBV3-1/TRBV3-2,.,.,TRBJ1-3,CASSQETGFSGNTIYF,TGTGCCAGCAGCCAAGAAACAGGGTTTTCTGGAAACACCATATATTTT
TRBV29-1,TRBD1,.,TRBJ2-7,CSVARTGVSYEQYF,TGCAGCGTGGCCCGGACAGGCGTTTCCTACGAGCAGTACTTC
TRBV11-3,.,.,TRBJ2-5,CASSLGRQETQYF,TGTGCCAGCAGCTTAGGCAGGCAAGAGACCCAGTACTTC
TRBV30,TRBD2,once,TRBJ2-5,CAGTSGFTETQYF,TGTGCCGGGACTAGCGGATTCACAGAGACCCAGTACTTC
TRBV5-1,TRBD1,.,TRBJ1-1,CASSFIRGSTEAFF,TGCGCCAGCAGCTTTATCAGGGGGAGCACTGAAGCTTTCTTT
TRBV15,TRBD2,.,TRBJ2-1,CATSSGGGANEQFF,TGTGCCACCAGCAGTGGCGGGGGGGCCAATGAGCAGTTCTTC
TRBV5-6,TRBD1,.,TRBJ1-2,CASSLRDRALYGYTF,TGTGCCAGCAGCCTTCGCGACAGGGCCTTATATGGCTACACCTTC
TRBV7-9,.,.,TRBJ1-6,CASSLRGGGPNSPLHF,TGTGCCAGCAGCTTAAGGGGCGGGGGGCCTAATTCACCCCTCCACTTT
TRBV19,TRBD2,.,TRBJ2-1,CASSISGRANNEQFF,TGTGCCAGTAGTATTAGCGGGAGGGCTAATAATGAGCAGTTCTTC
TRBV3-1/TRBV3-2,.,.,TRBJ2-1,CASSLLSGHLYNEQFF,TGTGCCAGCAGCCTTTTATCCGGACACCTCTACAATGAGCAGTTCTTC
TRBV27,TRBD1,.,TRBJ1-5,CASSLGTGGGQPQHF,TGTGCCAGCAGTTTAGGAACAGGGGGGGGTCAGCCCCAGCATTTT
TRBV11-2,.,.,TRBJ1-2,CASSRPLTGGYTF,TGTGCCAGCAGCCGACCCCTTACGGGTGGCTACACCTTC
TRBV27,.,.,TRBJ1-1,CASSLYATGNTEAFF,TGTGCCAGCAGTTTATACGCGACAGGGAACACTGAAGCTTTCTTT